Listed below are T cell receptor beta chains from one sample, sequenced in a study of blood T cells in healthy people across ages. TCRdb re-called the 5' RACE reads with MiXCR, one entry per CDR3 protein. The sample yields 1.5 million to 2 million distinct CDR3 sequences, 28% seen once. Sequencing was carried out using blood. Every receptor here comes from a woman aged 25 to 39 in good health. CDR3s include the opening cysteine and the closing phenylalanine or tryptophan. Each record gives: V gene, D gene, J gene, clone size, CDR3 protein. The D gene is left open where the match is weak. The size entry is marked missing in some rows and otherwise reads once, few, many or a size class.

TRBV5-6	TRBD2	-	-	CASSSTRLAGGRVAYNEQYF
TRBV5-4	-	-	-	CASSLDHRSSYNEQYF
TRBV7-2	-	TRBJ1-4	few	CASSLDAGDNEKLFF
TRBV3-1	TRBD2	TRBJ2-7	many	CASSQRGLAGGPGEQYF
TRBV12-3/TRBV12-4	-	TRBJ2-5	few	CASSSRLETQYF
TRBV7-9	TRBD1	TRBJ1-1	few	CASSPGDRARSEAFF
TRBV12-3/TRBV12-4	-	TRBJ1-2	-	CASSFLVREANGYTF
TRBV20-1	-	TRBJ2-1	few	CSAPVAGLSYNEQFF
TRBV12-3/TRBV12-4	-	TRBJ1-2	-	CASSLDITWGGSFYGYTF
TRBV20-1	TRBD2	TRBJ2-7	-	CSARDRKTSNSYEQYF
TRBV20-1	-	TRBJ1-3	once	CSARPRGLGGNTIYF
TRBV6-6	-	TRBJ1-1	-	CASSSRATNTEAFF
TRBV5-6	-	-	-	CASSPVERDEQYF
TRBV7-6	-	TRBJ2-7	many	CASSHSGNYEQYF
TRBV6-2/TRBV6-3	TRBD2	TRBJ2-1	many	CASSFLAGMSYNEQFF
TRBV10-3	TRBD1	TRBJ2-7	-	CATVNGTGSYEQYF